This is a list of T cell receptor beta chains from one sample in a study of CD4 T cells in relation to SARS-CoV-2 and coronaviruses. Their antigen targets remain unknown. Profiling relied on immunoSEQ multiplex PCR, and the TCRdb table lists in-frame clones only, not all of them. The top ten hold roughly 25% of the sample, which has 25,000 to 30,000 clones, 74% seen once. Sequenced material: CD4+ T cells from PBMCs, cultured in vitro. These receptor sequences come from a human donor in good health. CDR3s include the opening cysteine and the closing phenylalanine or tryptophan. The order of the fields is V gene, D gene, J gene, clone size, CDR3 DNA, CDR3 protein. The D gene is left open where the match is weak. Clone size, where shown, is once, few, many, or a class for clones that have expanded.

TRBV7-9	NA	TRBJ2-7	NA	TGTGCCAGCAGCTTAGCGCTCGACCCGGAGGAGCAGTACTTC	CASSLALDPEEQYF
TRBV14	NA	TRBJ2-2	NA	TGTGCCAGCAGCCAAGGGGGGTACGGGGAGCTGTTTTTT	CASSQGGYGELFF
TRBV5-1	TRBD2	TRBJ2-1	NA	TGCGCCAGCAGCGGTACTAGCGGGAGTAATGAGCAGTTCTTC	CASSGTSGSNEQFF
TRBV12-3/TRBV12-4	NA	TRBJ2-1	NA	TGTGCCAGCAGTTTAGTGGCGGGTGAGCAGTTCTTC	CASSLVAGEQFF
TRBV19	TRBD1	TRBJ1-5	NA	TGTGCCAGTAGCCCCGAGGGGGCGGAGTGGCAGCCCCAGCATTTT	CASSPEGAEWQPQHF
TRBV10-3	TRBD1	TRBJ1-6	NA	TGTGCCATCAAGACAGGGGACTCATCCCTCCACTTT	CAIKTGDSSLHF
TRBV5-1	NA	TRBJ2-6	NA	TGCGCCAGCAGCTCCCAAGGTGGGGTTTTTGGGGCCAACGTCCTGACTTTC	CASSSQGGVFGANVLTF
TRBV14	NA	TRBJ1-5	few	TGTGCCAGCAGCCAAGGGGGGGTGGGAAGCAATCAGCCCCAGCATTTT	CASSQGGVGSNQPQHF
TRBV5-1	NA	TRBJ1-2	few	TGCGCCAGCGGACCGAGCCCCCCTAACTATGGCTACACCTTC	CASGPSPPNYGYTF
TRBV11-2	TRBD2	TRBJ2-5	NA	TGTGCCAGCAGCCAGGGACTAATTGAGACCCAGTACTTC	CASSQGLIETQYF
TRBV19	NA	TRBJ2-7	NA	TGTGCCAGTAGTGGGACACTCTACGAGCAGTACTTC	CASSGTLYEQYF
TRBV7-2	NA	TRBJ2-7	NA	TGTGCCAGCAGCTTAGGAGAGGGTAGCTCCTACGAGCAGTACTTC	CASSLGEGSSYEQYF
TRBV6-5	NA	TRBJ2-5	NA	TGTGCCAGCAGTCCAACATTTCTTGGGGAGACCCAGTACTTC	CASSPTFLGETQYF
TRBV2	TRBD2	TRBJ2-7	NA	TGTGCCAGCGGGGGGACTAGGACCCTGAAGAAGCAGTACTTC	CASGGTRTLKKQYF
TRBV29-1	TRBD1	TRBJ1-2	NA	TGCAGCGTTACGGGACAGGGGATTGTGAGCGGCTACACCTTC	CSVTGQGIVSGYTF
TRBV18	TRBD1	TRBJ1-5	NA	TGTGCCAGCTCAGGGACAGGTTCCCGGGACAGGAGGGCGCCCCAGCATTTT	CASSGTGSRDRRAPQHF
TRBV23-1	TRBD1	TRBJ2-3	once	TGCGCCAGCAGTCAACCGACAGGGGACACCCCCCATACGCAGTATTTT	CASSQPTGDTPHTQYF
TRBV29-1	NA	TRBJ2-1	NA	TGCAGCGTTGAAAGGGATCAGGGGAATGAGCAGTTCTTC	CSVERDQGNEQFF
TRBV24-1	NA	TRBJ1-3	NA	TGTGCCACCAGTGAATTCTCAGGGGAGCCTGGAAACACCATATATTTT	CATSEFSGEPGNTIYF
TRBV6-2/TRBV6-3	NA	TRBJ2-1	NA	TGTGCCAGCAGTCACGAAGGCAATGAGCAGTTCTTC	CASSHEGNEQFF
TRBV2	NA	TRBJ2-3	NA	TGTGCCAGCAGTGTCAGACGAGGCACAGATACGCAGTATTTT	CASSVRRGTDTQYF
TRBV6-2/TRBV6-3	TRBD2	TRBJ2-7	NA	TGTGCCAGCAGTTACACTAGCGGGAGCTCCTACGAGCAGTACTTC	CASSYTSGSSYEQYF
TRBV30	NA	TRBJ1-2	NA	TGTGCCTGGTATCAGGGAGGGGCTGGTGGCTACACCTTC	CAWYQGGAGGYTF
TRBV4-1	NA	TRBJ2-5	NA	TGCGCCAGCAGCCAATTTAGCCAAGAGACCCAGTACTTC	CASSQFSQETQYF
TRBV30	NA	TRBJ2-3	NA	TGTGCCTGGAGTGTAGGCCCCCTAAATACGCAGTATTTT	CAWSVGPLNTQYF
TRBV6-5	TRBD1	TRBJ1-1	NA	TGTGCCAGCAGTCCGACAGGGGGCGTCGGCACTGAAGCTTTCTTT	CASSPTGGVGTEAFF
TRBV7-2	NA	TRBJ2-1	NA	TGTGCCAGCAGCTTCGGAATTGTCTCCTACAATGAGCAGTTCTTC	CASSFGIVSYNEQFF
TRBV6-5	NA	TRBJ1-2	few	TGTGCCAGCAGTTACTCGTCCGGGCCTCCCTATGGCTACACCTTC	CASSYSSGPPYGYTF
TRBV7-9	NA	TRBJ2-2	NA	TGTGCCAGCAGCCTATACGGGGCGGACACCGGGGAGCTGTTTTTT	CASSLYGADTGELFF
TRBV6-5	NA	TRBJ2-7	NA	TGTGCCAGCAGTTACTCTGGGGGAGGCTCCTACGAGCAGTACTTC	CASSYSGGGSYEQYF
TRBV4-2	TRBD2	TRBJ2-1	few	TGTGCCAGCAGCCAAGAGCCGATAATTAGCGGGAGTGCCGATGAGCAGTTCTTC	CASSQEPIISGSADEQFF
TRBV6-6	TRBD1	TRBJ1-1	NA	TGTGCCAGCAGTTACGATCCGGGACAGGCCACTGAAGCTTTCTTT	CASSYDPGQATEAFF
TRBV19	NA	TRBJ2-2	NA	TGTGCCAGTAGTTCGGGACACCACACCGGGGAGCTGTTTTTT	CASSSGHHTGELFF
TRBV7-2	NA	TRBJ2-7	few	TGTGCCAGCAGCTTTCCCGGGGGAACTCCCCGTGGCGAGCAGTACTTC	CASSFPGGTPRGEQYF
TRBV6-5	NA	TRBJ1-1	once	TGTGCCAGCAGTTACTCGCGGGACAACACTGAAGCTTTCTTT	CASSYSRDNTEAFF
TRBV5-1	TRBD1	TRBJ2-7	NA	TGCGCCAGCAGCTGGACAGGGATGGGCGAGCAGTACTTC	CASSWTGMGEQYF
TRBV6-6	TRBD2	TRBJ2-1	few	TGTGCCAGCAGGGATAGCGGGGAATACAATGAGCAGTTCTTC	CASRDSGEYNEQFF
TRBV3-1/TRBV3-2	TRBD2	TRBJ2-7	NA	TGTGCCAGCAGCCAAGGGAGCGGGAGTAACTACGAGCAGTACTTC	CASSQGSGSNYEQYF
TRBV4-1	NA	TRBJ1-5	once	TGCGCCAGCAGCCCCGGACAGCCACCGGGGTATAGCAATCAGCCCCAGCATTTT	CASSPGQPPGYSNQPQHF
TRBV6-2/TRBV6-3	NA	TRBJ1-2	NA	TGTGCCAGCAGCCGAGGGTCAGGTGACGGCTACACCTTC	CASSRGSGDGYTF
TRBV10-3	TRBD2	TRBJ2-1	NA	TGTGCCATCACGGCTAGCGGGAGCTCCTACAATGAGCAGTTCTTC	CAITASGSSYNEQFF
TRBV6-2/TRBV6-3	NA	TRBJ2-3	NA	TGTGCCAGCAGCGACCGGGGGGCCGGGTCAGATACGCAGTATTTT	CASSDRGAGSDTQYF
TRBV5-4	NA	TRBJ2-7	NA	TGTGCCAGCAGCTTAAGGGGACCGGGCGAGCAGTACTTC	CASSLRGPGEQYF
TRBV7-9	TRBD2	TRBJ2-7	NA	TGTGCCAGCAGCTTGGCTCTCGGCGGGAGTTATTACGAGCAGTACTTC	CASSLALGGSYYEQYF
TRBV6-1	NA	TRBJ2-2	once	TGTGCCAGCAGTGAAGCCCCAGGGAGAAGTACCGGGGAGCTGTTTTTT	CASSEAPGRSTGELFF
TRBV18	NA	TRBJ2-2	NA	TGTGCCAGCTCACCACCACCGTTAGTAGCGAACACCGGGGAGCTGTTTTTT	CASSPPPLVANTGELFF
TRBV7-9	NA	TRBJ2-7	few	TGTGCCAGCAGCTTAGAGGGGGACGAGCAGTACTTC	CASSLEGDEQYF
TRBV7-2	NA	TRBJ2-7	NA	TGTGCCAGCAGCTTAGGCACTCCTCCCTACGAGCAGTACTTC	CASSLGTPPYEQYF
TRBV7-2	NA	TRBJ2-1	NA	TGTGCCAGCAGCTTCCGGGGAGAGCAGTTCTTC	CASSFRGEQFF
TRBV19	TRBD1	TRBJ1-1	NA	TGTGCCAGTAGTATCGCCCCACAGGGGGCTGAAGCTTTCTTT	CASSIAPQGAEAFF
TRBV19	NA	TRBJ1-2	NA	TGTGCCAGTAGTCCCCAGGCAGAATCATATGGCTACACCTTC	CASSPQAESYGYTF
TRBV12-3/TRBV12-4	NA	TRBJ1-1	NA	TGTGCCAGCAGTAAATCAGAGGGGTGGGTGGCTTTCTTT	CASSKSEGWVAFF
TRBV12-3/TRBV12-4	TRBD1	TRBJ1-2	NA	TGTGCCAGCAGTTTGCAGGGGGCTGGCTACACCTTC	CASSLQGAGYTF
TRBV6-5	TRBD1	TRBJ2-5	NA	TGTGCCACCCAGGGGGCCGGGGAGACCCAGTACTTC	CATQGAGETQYF
TRBV5-1	TRBD2	TRBJ2-7	NA	TGCGCCAGCAGCTTGGCCGGGGGGGACTACGAGCAGTACTTC	CASSLAGGDYEQYF
TRBV9	NA	TRBJ2-7	NA	TGTGCCAGCAGCGTAGCATTCGGGTCCACCTACGAGCAGTACTTC	CASSVAFGSTYEQYF
TRBV30	TRBD1	TRBJ2-7	NA	TGTGCCTGGAGTCTTCCGGACAGGGCCCGCTACGAGCAGTACTTC	CAWSLPDRARYEQYF